This T cell receptor (beta chain) was sequenced in a study of T-cell memory formation after mild COVID-19. TCRdb reprocessed the 5' RACE reads via MiXCR and lists one record per CDR3 protein. Counted here are about 400,000 distinct CDR3 sequences, 13% to 15% occurring once; the ten biggest clones make up roughly a fifth. The CDR3 has 15 residues. Looked up from germline, CDR1 is SGHNT and CDR2 is YYREEE (reference sequence). J lost 5 bases, V lost 3 bases, and 9 bases had no gene match. The material sequenced was PBMCs or a T cell subset sorted from them (not recorded which). This rearrangement joins TRBV5-4 to TRBJ1-2; 8 nucleotides agree with TRBD1. The TCR was taken from a man aged 18 to 35 who had mild COVID-19 (a few samples of this study predate the infection). Cell type and time point are not known. DNA for the CDR3: TGTGCCAGCAGCTGGCGTGGACAGGGCGCTTATGGCTACACCTTC. It codes for CASSWRGQGAYGYTF.